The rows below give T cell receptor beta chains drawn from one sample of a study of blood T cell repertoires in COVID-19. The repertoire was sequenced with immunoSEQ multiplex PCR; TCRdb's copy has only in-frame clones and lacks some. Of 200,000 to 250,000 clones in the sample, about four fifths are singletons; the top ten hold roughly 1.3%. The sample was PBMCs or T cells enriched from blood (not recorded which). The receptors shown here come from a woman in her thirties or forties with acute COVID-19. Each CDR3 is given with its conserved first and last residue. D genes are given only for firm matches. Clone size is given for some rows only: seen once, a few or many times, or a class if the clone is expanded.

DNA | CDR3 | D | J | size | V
TGTGCCAGCAGTACAAACAGGGGGCGCGAGCAGTACTTC | CASSTNRGREQYF | TRBD1 | TRBJ2-7 | few | TRBV6-5
TGCGCCAGCGACACTTCCCGCAGGATTGTCGACGCTGGCTACACCTTC | CASDTSRRIVDAGYTF | - | TRBJ1-2 | few | TRBV10-2
TGTGCCAGCAGTTTTAGCATTAATTCACCCCTCCACTTT | CASSFSINSPLHF | - | TRBJ1-6 | - | TRBV12-3/TRBV12-4
TGTGCCAGCAGCCCGGTACCTGGACAGGGAGGAGAGACCCAGTACTTC | CASSPVPGQGGETQYF | TRBD1 | TRBJ2-5 | - | TRBV3-1/TRBV3-2
TGCAGCGTTGAAGTCAGGGAGGTTAGCTCCTACAATGAGCAGTTCTTC | CSVEVREVSSYNEQFF | - | TRBJ2-1 | - | TRBV29-1
TGTGCCAGCAGTTACGGGGGGAGTCGTAATCAGCCCCAGCATTTT | CASSYGGSRNQPQHF | - | TRBJ1-5 | - | TRBV6-2/TRBV6-3
TGCGCCAGCAGCTTGTCCACAGGGGACTATGGCTACACCTTC | CASSLSTGDYGYTF | TRBD1 | TRBJ1-2 | once | TRBV5-1
TGTGCCTGGGATCTCAGGGGGCGAGGCTACACCTTC | CAWDLRGRGYTF | TRBD1 | TRBJ1-2 | few | TRBV30
TGTGCCAGCAGCGGCCTGCGGGGGCATGAGCAGTTCTTC | CASSGLRGHEQFF | - | TRBJ2-1 | - | TRBV5-6
TGTGCCAGCAGTTACTCGGAGGGCGCGAGGGGCTACACCTTC | CASSYSEGARGYTF | - | TRBJ1-2 | - | TRBV6-2/TRBV6-3
TGTGCCAGTAGTCTGGATGGGGAGGCGAGGCAGCCCCAGCATTTT | CASSLDGEARQPQHF | - | TRBJ1-5 | - | TRBV19
TGTGCCAGCAGCTTAGATTCACAGGGAATTTACGATGAGCAGTTCTTC | CASSLDSQGIYDEQFF | - | TRBJ2-1 | - | TRBV7-2
TGCGCCAGCAGCCAGCCCGGAGGATACGAGCAGTACTTC | CASSQPGGYEQYF | - | TRBJ2-7 | - | TRBV4-1
TGTGCCATGACAGGTTTCCTTAATTCACCCCTCCACTTT | CAMTGFLNSPLHF | - | TRBJ1-6 | - | TRBV19
TGTGCCAGCAGTGAAACTGACAGGTTGGGCCAGCCCCAGCATTTT | CASSETDRLGQPQHF | - | TRBJ1-5 | - | TRBV2
TGTGCCAGCAAATTGGGGCGCGGGGGGCGCAACACCGGGGAGCTGTTTTTT | CASKLGRGGRNTGELFF | TRBD2 | TRBJ2-2 | - | TRBV7-9